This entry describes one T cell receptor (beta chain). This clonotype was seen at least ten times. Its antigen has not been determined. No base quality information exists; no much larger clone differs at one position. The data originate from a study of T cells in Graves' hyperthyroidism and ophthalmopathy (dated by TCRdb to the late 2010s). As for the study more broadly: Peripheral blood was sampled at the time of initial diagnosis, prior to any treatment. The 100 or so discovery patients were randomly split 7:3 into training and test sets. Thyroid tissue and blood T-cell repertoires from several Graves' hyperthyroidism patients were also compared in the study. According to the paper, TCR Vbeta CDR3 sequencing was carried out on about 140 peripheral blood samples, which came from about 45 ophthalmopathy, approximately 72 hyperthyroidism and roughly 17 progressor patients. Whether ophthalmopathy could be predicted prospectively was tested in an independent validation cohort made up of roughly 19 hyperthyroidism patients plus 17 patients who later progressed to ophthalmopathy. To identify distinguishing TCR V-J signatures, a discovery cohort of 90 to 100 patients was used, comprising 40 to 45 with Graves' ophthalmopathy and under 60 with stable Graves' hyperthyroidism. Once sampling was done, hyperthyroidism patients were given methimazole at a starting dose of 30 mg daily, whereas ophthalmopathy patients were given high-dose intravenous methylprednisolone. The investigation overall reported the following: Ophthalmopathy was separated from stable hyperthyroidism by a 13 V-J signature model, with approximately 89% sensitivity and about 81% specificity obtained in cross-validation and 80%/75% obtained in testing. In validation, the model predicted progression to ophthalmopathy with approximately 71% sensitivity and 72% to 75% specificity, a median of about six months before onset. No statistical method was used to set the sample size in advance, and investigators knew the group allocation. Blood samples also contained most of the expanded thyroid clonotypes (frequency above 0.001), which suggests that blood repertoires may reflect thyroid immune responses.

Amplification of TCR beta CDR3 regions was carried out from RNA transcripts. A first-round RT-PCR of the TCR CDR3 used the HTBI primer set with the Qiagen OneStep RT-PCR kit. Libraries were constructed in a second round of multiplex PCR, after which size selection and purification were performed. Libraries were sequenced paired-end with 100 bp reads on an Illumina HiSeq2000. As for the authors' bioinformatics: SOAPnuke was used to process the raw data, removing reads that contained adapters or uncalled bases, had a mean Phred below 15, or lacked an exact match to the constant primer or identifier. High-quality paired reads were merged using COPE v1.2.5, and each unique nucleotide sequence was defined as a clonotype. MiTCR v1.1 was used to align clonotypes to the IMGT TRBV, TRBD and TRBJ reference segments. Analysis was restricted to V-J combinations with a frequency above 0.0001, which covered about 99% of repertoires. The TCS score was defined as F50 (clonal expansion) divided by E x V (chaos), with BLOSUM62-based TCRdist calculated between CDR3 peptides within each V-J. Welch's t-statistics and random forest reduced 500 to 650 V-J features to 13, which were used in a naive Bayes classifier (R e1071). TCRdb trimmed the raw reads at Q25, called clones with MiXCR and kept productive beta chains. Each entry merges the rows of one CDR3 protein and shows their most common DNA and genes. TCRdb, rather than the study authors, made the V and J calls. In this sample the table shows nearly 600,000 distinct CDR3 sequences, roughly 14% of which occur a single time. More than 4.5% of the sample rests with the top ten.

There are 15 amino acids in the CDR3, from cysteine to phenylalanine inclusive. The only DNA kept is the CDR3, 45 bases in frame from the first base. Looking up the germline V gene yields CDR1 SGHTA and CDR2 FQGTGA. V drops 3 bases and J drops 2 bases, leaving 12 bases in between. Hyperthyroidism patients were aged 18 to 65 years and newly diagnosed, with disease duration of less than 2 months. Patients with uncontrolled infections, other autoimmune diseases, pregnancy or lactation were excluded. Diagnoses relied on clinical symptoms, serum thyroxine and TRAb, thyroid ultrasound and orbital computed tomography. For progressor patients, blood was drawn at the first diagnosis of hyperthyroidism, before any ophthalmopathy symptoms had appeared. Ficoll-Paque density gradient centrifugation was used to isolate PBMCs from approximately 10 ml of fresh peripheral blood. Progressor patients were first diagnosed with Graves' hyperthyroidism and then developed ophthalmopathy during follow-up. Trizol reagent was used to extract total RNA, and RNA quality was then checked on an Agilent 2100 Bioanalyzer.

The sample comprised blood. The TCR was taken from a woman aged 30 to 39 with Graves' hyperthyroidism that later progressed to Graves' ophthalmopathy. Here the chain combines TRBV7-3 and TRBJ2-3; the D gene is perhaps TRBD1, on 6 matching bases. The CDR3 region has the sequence CASSFYDRFTDTQYF. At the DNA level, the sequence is TGTGCCAGCAGCTTCTATGACAGGTTCACAGATACGCAGTATTTT. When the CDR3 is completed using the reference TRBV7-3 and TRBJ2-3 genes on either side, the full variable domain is GAGVSQTPSNKVTEKGKYVELRCDPISGHTALYWYRQSLGQGPEFLIYFQGTGAADDSGLPNDRFFAVRPEGSVSTLKIQRTERGDSAVYLCASSFYDRFTDTQYFGPGTRLTVL.